This is a list of T cell receptor beta chains from one sample in a study of blood T cell repertoires in COVID-19. Here immunoSEQ multiplex PCR was the method, and the copy in TCRdb shows in-frame clones only, minus some. The table shows about 150,000 clones, with roughly 84% occurring only once. Sequenced material: peripheral blood. Receptors originate from a man aged 60-69 years with COVID-19, enrolled during active disease. Each CDR3 is given with its conserved first and last residue. D genes are given only for firm matches. Expanded clones are given a class, and other clones once, few, many or no size at all.

.,TRBV6-5,.,TRBJ2-1,TGTGCCAGCAGTTATGGCGGCCTACAGTTCTTC,CASSYGGLQFF
TRBD1,TRBV18,.,TRBJ1-1,TGTGCCAGCTCAAAGACAGGGGAGGGCACTGAAGCTTTCTTT,CASSKTGEGTEAFF
.,TRBV7-8,few,TRBJ1-1,TGTGCCAGCAGCTTAATCAGGTCCGAAGTCGCTGAAGCTTTCTTT,CASSLIRSEVAEAFF
.,TRBV6-2/TRBV6-3,.,TRBJ1-2,TGTGCCAGCAGTTACCTACAGACCGGTGGCTACACCTTC,CASSYLQTGGYTF
.,TRBV19,few,TRBJ2-2,TGTGCCAGTAGTATACCTGGATGGCAGACTAACACCGGGGAGCTGTTTTTT,CASSIPGWQTNTGELFF
TRBD2,TRBV7-3,.,TRBJ2-1,TGTGCCAGCAGCCTAAACGCTCTGGGGGCTAGCGGGGGCAATGAGCAGTTCTTC,CASSLNALGASGGNEQFF
.,TRBV5-6,.,TRBJ1-2,TGTGCCAGCAGCTTGTCGGGAAACTATGGCTACACCTTC,CASSLSGNYGYTF
TRBD1,TRBV25-1,.,TRBJ2-2,TGTGCCAGCAGTGGAACCGACAGGGCAAGAGGGGAGCTGTTTTTT,CASSGTDRARGELFF
.,TRBV24-1,.,TRBJ2-5,TGTGCCACCAGTGACCCGAGGGTTGGCAGAGGGAGGCAAGAGACCCAGTACTTC,CATSDPRVGRGRQETQYF
.,TRBV7-9,.,TRBJ1-1,TGTGCCAGCAGCTTAGGTTCTTCCGGTAGGAACACTGAAGCTTTCTTT,CASSLGSSGRNTEAFF
TRBD1,TRBV27,.,TRBJ2-5,TGTGCCAGCAGTTCAGGGACAGGGAACAGGAGGGAGACCCAGTACTTC,CASSSGTGNRRETQYF
.,TRBV6-2/TRBV6-3,.,TRBJ2-7,TGTGCCAGCAGTTTCAGGGTTTCCTACGAGCAGTACTTC,CASSFRVSYEQYF
.,TRBV11-2,once,TRBJ1-1,TGTGCCAGCAGCTCGGGGGTTTCAGGAGAAGCTTTCTTT,CASSSGVSGEAFF
TRBD1,TRBV4-2,.,TRBJ1-1,TGTGCCAGCAGCGACAGGGGGATAAACACTGAAGCTTTCTTT,CASSDRGINTEAFF
TRBD1,TRBV30,.,TRBJ1-5,TGTGCCTGGAGTGGCCTGAACAGGGGCAGTCAGCCCCAGCATTTT,CAWSGLNRGSQPQHF
TRBD2,TRBV7-3,.,TRBJ2-1,TGTGCCAGCAGCCCCGGGACTAGCGGATACAATGAGCAGTTCTTC,CASSPGTSGYNEQFF
TRBD1,TRBV4-3,.,TRBJ2-7,TGCGCCAGCAGCCAAGATAGGGACAGGGAGTACTACGAGCAGTACTTC,CASSQDRDREYYEQYF
.,TRBV5-1,.,TRBJ2-7,TGCGCCAGCAGCTTAGGACATAGCTACGAGCAGTACTTC,CASSLGHSYEQYF
.,TRBV12-3/TRBV12-4,.,TRBJ1-2,TGTGCCACTCGGGCCCAGGGGTATGGCTACACCTTC,CATRAQGYGYTF
.,TRBV28,.,TRBJ1-5,TGTGCCAGCAGGGATGGCAGGGGCGCTCAGCCCCAGCATTTT,CASRDGRGAQPQHF
TRBD1,TRBV5-1,.,TRBJ1-6,TGCGCCAGCAGCGACCACCTGGGACAGGGGTATTCACCCCTCCACTTT,CASSDHLGQGYSPLHF
TRBD1,TRBV25-1,once,TRBJ2-1,TGTGCCAGCAGTGAATTTCTCGGGACAGGGGATTACAATGAGCAGTTCTTC,CASSEFLGTGDYNEQFF
.,TRBV11-3,.,TRBJ2-7,TGTGCCAGCAGCCAGGACGGCGGGGCAAGCTCCTACGAGCAGTACTTC,CASSQDGGASSYEQYF
.,TRBV6-5,.,TRBJ1-5,TGTGCCAGTGAAGGAGTAAGCAATCAGCCCCAGCATTTT,CASEGVSNQPQHF
TRBD1,TRBV18,.,TRBJ1-4,TGTGCCAGCTCACGTCGACAGGGCCAAACTAATGAAAAACTGTTTTTT,CASSRRQGQTNEKLFF
TRBD2,TRBV27,.,TRBJ2-1,TGTGCCAGCAGCCGACCGGGACTAGCGGCCTTAAATGAGCAGTTCTTC,CASSRPGLAALNEQFF
TRBD1,TRBV7-9,.,TRBJ1-1,TGTGCCAGCAGCCCCAGGGGGACTGGTAGCACTGAAGCTTTCTTT,CASSPRGTGSTEAFF
.,TRBV6-5,once,TRBJ2-7,TGTGCCAGCAGTTACTCGGGGCGTGGGGTCTCCTACGAGCAGTACTTC,CASSYSGRGVSYEQYF
TRBD1,TRBV19,.,TRBJ1-1,TGTGCCAGTAGTTTACCAGGGGGGAACACTGAAGCTTTCTTT,CASSLPGGNTEAFF
.,TRBV28,.,TRBJ1-2,TGTGCCAGCAGTTCCCCTCGGAACTATGGCTACACCTTC,CASSSPRNYGYTF
.,TRBV27,.,TRBJ1-1,TGTGCCAGCCGCCCGGCTGAAGCTTTCTTT,CASRPAEAFF
.,TRBV7-9,.,TRBJ2-1,TGTGCCAGCAGCTTACGGAATGAGCAGTTCTTC,CASSLRNEQFF
TRBD1,TRBV5-1,.,TRBJ1-2,TGCGCCAGCAGCTGGGGGACAGGGGACAACTATGGCTACACCTTC,CASSWGTGDNYGYTF
.,TRBV5-4,.,TRBJ2-3,TGTGCCAGCAGCCGTCAGACGGGAGACACAGATACGCAGTATTTT,CASSRQTGDTDTQYF
TRBD1,TRBV2,.,TRBJ1-2,TGTGCCAGCAGGCCCGACAGGGCCTATGGCTACACCTTC,CASRPDRAYGYTF
.,TRBV18,.,TRBJ1-2,TGTGCCAGCTCACCATCCCTCACCGGGGGGACTAACTATGGCTACACCTTC,CASSPSLTGGTNYGYTF
TRBD1,TRBV14,once,TRBJ1-2,TGTGCCAGCAGCCAACTGACAGGGGAGGGCTACACCTTC,CASSQLTGEGYTF
.,TRBV9,.,TRBJ2-3,TGTGCCAGCAGCGCGCCCCGGGGTCAGTTCTCTTCCACAGATACGCAGTATTTT,CASSAPRGQFSSTDTQYF
TRBD2,TRBV7-3,.,TRBJ2-6,TGTGCCAGCAGCGTAGCGGGAGGGCAGGCTTCTGGGGCCAACGTCCTGACTTTC,CASSVAGGQASGANVLTF
.,TRBV5-1,.,TRBJ2-5,TGCGCCAGCAGCGAGACCATTCGGGGATCTCAAGAGACCCAGTACTTC,CASSETIRGSQETQYF
.,TRBV14,few,TRBJ1-6,TGTGCCAGCAGCCTTACCGACATCCGAAATTCACCCCTCCACTTT,CASSLTDIRNSPLHF
TRBD1,TRBV6-6,.,TRBJ1-2,TGTGCCAGTACCCTAACAGGGGAATATGGCTACACCTTC,CASTLTGEYGYTF
.,TRBV6-5,.,TRBJ1-2,TGTGCCAGCAGTAATTCCAGGGGCAGTCGGGGTGGCTACACCTTC,CASSNSRGSRGGYTF
.,TRBV24-1,.,TRBJ1-1,TGTGCCACCAGTGAAACCGGGACAAGGAACACTGAAGCTTTCTTT,CATSETGTRNTEAFF
.,TRBV12-5,.,TRBJ1-5,TGTGCTAGTGGTTTGGTACGGGCCGGGGAAAGAGGCAATCAGCCCCAGCATTTT,CASGLVRAGERGNQPQHF
TRBD1,TRBV27,.,TRBJ1-1,TGTGCCAGCAGTTTACAGGGGGGTCTCACTGAAGCTTTCTTT,CASSLQGGLTEAFF
.,TRBV7-2,once,TRBJ2-1,TGTGCCAGCAGCTTAATTCCCCCCGCCTACAATGAGCAGTTCTTC,CASSLIPPAYNEQFF
.,TRBV6-4,.,TRBJ1-6,TGTGCCAGTAACCAGGGATTAGGATCACCCCTCCACTTT,CASNQGLGSPLHF
TRBD2,TRBV7-9,.,TRBJ2-3,TGTGCCAGCAGCCCTAGACTAGCGGGGGATACGCAGTATTTT,CASSPRLAGDTQYF
TRBD1,TRBV19,.,TRBJ1-1,TGTGCCAGTAGATACGACAGGGCCACTGAAGCTTTCTTT,CASRYDRATEAFF
.,TRBV24-1,.,TRBJ2-2,TGTGCCACCAGTGATTACTTGACTGCCGGGGAGCTGTTTTTT,CATSDYLTAGELFF
.,TRBV7-2,.,TRBJ1-1,TGTGCCAGCAGCTTAAATACAGGCCGCGTCCCCACTGAAGCTTTCTTT,CASSLNTGRVPTEAFF
.,TRBV5-1,.,TRBJ2-7,TGCGCCAGCAGCTCCGAGGGGGGGCAGTACGAGCAGTACTTC,CASSSEGGQYEQYF
TRBD1,TRBV2,.,TRBJ1-5,TGTGCCAGCAGTGGACAGGGAGGTCCTCAGCCCCAGCATTTT,CASSGQGGPQPQHF
TRBD1,TRBV24-1,.,TRBJ1-1,TGTGCCACCAGTGATCGCAGGGGGCTTGGGACTGAAGCTTTCTTT,CATSDRRGLGTEAFF